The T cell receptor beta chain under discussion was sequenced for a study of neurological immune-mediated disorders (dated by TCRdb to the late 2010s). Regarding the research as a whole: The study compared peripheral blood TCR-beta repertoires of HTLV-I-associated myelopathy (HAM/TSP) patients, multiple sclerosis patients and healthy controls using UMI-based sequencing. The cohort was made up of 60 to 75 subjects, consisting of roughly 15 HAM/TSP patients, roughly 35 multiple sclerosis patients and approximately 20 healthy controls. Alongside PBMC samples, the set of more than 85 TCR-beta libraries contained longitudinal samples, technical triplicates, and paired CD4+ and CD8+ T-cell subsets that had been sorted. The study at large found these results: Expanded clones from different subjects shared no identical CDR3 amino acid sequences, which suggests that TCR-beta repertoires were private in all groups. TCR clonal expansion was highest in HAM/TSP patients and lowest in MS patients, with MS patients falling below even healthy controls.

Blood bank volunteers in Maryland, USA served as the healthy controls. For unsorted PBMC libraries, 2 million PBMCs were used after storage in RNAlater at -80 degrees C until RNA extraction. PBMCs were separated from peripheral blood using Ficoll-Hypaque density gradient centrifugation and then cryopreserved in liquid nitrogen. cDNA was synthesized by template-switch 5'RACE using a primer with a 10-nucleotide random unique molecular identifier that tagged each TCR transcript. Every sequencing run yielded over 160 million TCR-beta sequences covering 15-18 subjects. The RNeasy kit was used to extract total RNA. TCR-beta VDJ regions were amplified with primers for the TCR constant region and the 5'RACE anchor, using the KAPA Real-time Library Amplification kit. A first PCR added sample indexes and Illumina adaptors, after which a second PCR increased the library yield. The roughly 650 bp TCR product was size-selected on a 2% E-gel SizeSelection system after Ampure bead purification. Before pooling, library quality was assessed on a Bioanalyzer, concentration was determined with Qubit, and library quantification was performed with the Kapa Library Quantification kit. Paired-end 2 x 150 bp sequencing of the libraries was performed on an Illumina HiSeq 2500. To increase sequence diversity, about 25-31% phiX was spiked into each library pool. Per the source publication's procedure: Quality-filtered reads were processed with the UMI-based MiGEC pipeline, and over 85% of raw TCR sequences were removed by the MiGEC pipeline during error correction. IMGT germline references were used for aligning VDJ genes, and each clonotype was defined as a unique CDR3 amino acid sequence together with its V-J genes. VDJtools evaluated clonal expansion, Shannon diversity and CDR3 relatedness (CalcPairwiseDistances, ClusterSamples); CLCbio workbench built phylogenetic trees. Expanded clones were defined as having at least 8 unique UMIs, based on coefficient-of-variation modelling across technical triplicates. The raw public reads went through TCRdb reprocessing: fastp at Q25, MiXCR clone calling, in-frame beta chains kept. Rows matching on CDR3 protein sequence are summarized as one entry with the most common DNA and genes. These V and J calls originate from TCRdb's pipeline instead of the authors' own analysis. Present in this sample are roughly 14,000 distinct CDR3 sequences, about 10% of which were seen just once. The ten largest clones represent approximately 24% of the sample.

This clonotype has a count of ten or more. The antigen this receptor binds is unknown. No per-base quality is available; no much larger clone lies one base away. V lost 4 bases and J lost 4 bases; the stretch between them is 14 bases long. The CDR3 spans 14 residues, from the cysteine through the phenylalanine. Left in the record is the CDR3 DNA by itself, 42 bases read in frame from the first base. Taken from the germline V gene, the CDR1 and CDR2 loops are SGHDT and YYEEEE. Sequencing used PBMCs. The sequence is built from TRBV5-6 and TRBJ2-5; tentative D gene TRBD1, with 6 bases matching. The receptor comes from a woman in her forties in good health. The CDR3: CASSPWTVTETQYF. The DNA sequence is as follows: TGTGCCAGCAGCCCTTGGACAGTCACAGAGACCCAGTACTTC.